This T cell receptor beta chain derives from a study of blood T cell repertoires in COVID-19. The table came from immunoSEQ multiplex PCR; TCRdb's copy has only in-frame clones and leaves some out. The profile shows around 160,000 clones, roughly 90% of them singletons. The ends lost 2 bases at V and 4 bases at J; junction bases unmatched: 6. The germline gives CDR1 MDHEN, CDR2 SYDVKM. The CDR3 loop spans 15 amino acids. The source material was peripheral blood. The receptor was isolated from a man between 60 and 75 years old with active or convalescent COVID-19. V and J are TRBV28 and TRBJ2-7; 9 bases align to TRBD2. For the CDR3, the DNA is TGTGCCAGCAGTTTAGGCGGGAGGGGGCTTTACGAGCAGTACTTC. As protein: CASSLGGRGLYEQYF.